These 10 T cell receptor beta chains originate from one sample sequenced in a study of T cells in Graves' hyperthyroidism and ophthalmopathy. RNA transcripts served as the template for amplifying TCR beta CDR3 regions. TCR CDR3 underwent first-round RT-PCR with the HTBI primer set. TCRdb fed the multiplex PCR reads into MiXCR, producing one record per CDR3 protein. Among 600,000 to 700,000 distinct CDR3 sequences listed, 45% were seen once. The sequencing sample was made of peripheral blood or thyroid tissue (not recorded which). The source of these receptors is an adult man with Graves' disease, either hyperthyroidism or ophthalmopathy (not recorded which).

As regards this clonotype: A single base separates this from a much larger clone, so it may be a read error. The rearrangement uses TRBV10-1 and TRBJ2-7; possibly TRBD1 for D (6 bases). Germline V lookup: CDR1 WNHNN, CDR2 SYGVQD (reference sequence). The CDR3 has 15 residues. V shed 0 bases and J shed 5 bases, with 14 bases lying between them. The CDR3 loop reads CASSESRGNLNEQYF. As DNA, the CDR3 is TGCGCCAGCAGTGAGTCTAGGGGGAATCTCAACGAGCAGTACTTC.

As concerns this clonotype: This may stem from a read error, because a much larger clone lies one nucleotide away. This chain uses TRBV2 with TRBJ1-1; D ambiguous. The germline V gene encodes CDR1 SNHLY and CDR2 FYNNEI. The CDR3 has 14 amino acids. In nucleotides, the CDR3 is TGTGCCAGCACCGAATCCCAGTTGAACACTGAAGCTTCCTTT. Translation gives CASTESQLNTEASF.

This clonotype was detected many times. The chain employs TRBV2 and TRBJ1-1; 10 bases match TRBD1. V lost 3 bases to trimming and J lost 4 bases; unmatched junction nucleotides: 2. Germline CDR1 and CDR2: SNHLY and FYNNEI. This CDR3 contains 14 residues. The DNA of the CDR3 is TGTGCCAGCAGTGAGGACAGGGGGACCACTGAAGCTTTCTTT. Translated, it gives CASSEDRGTTEAFF.

V usage is TRBV19 and J usage is TRBJ1-5; 10 nucleotides match TRBD1. The CDR3 extends over 16 amino acids. Germline V gene sequence: CDR1 LNHDA, CDR2 SQIVND (reference sequence). The J segment lost 1 base and the V segment lost 9 bases, leaving 9 bases of the junction unmatched. The DNA of the CDR3 is TGTGCCAGCTCAGCAGGGACAGGGGCAAGCAATCAGCCCCAGCATTTT. Its translation: CASSAGTGASNQPQHF.

This clonotype appeared a few times. V is TRBV20-1 and J is TRBJ1-2; possibly TRBD1 for D (6 bases). The germline V gene encodes CDR1 DFQATT and CDR2 SNEGSKA (reference sequence). The ends were cut back, 6 bases at V and 4 bases at J, with 15 bases in the middle. The CDR3 is made up of 13 amino acids. In nucleotides, the CDR3 is TGCAGTGCCAAAACAGGGAGAGCCTATGGCTACACCTTC. It specifies CSAKTGRAYGYTF.

The gene calls are TRBV15 and TRBJ2-5; D uncertain. The CDR3 consists of 14 residues. V dropped 3 bases and J dropped 3 bases, with 11 bases sitting between them. Germline V gives CDR1 LNHNV, CDR2 YYDKDF (reference sequence). The CDR3 sequence is CATSSPPAEETQYF. Written as DNA, the CDR3 is TGTGCCACCAGCAGCCCCCCGGCCGAAGAGACCCAGTACTTC.

This clonotype was counted ten times or more. V gene TRBV7-9 combines with J gene TRBJ1-2; D is uncertain. Germline V gene sequence: CDR1 SEHNR, CDR2 FQNEAQ (reference sequence). The CDR3 loop spans 15 amino acids. Between the trimmed V and J ends, which lost 0 bases and 2 bases, there was a span of 10 bases. CDR3 DNA: TGTGCCAGCAGCTTAGCAATGTCCGGAAACTATGGCTACACCTTC. It translates to CASSLAMSGNYGYTF.

The chain is built from TRBV7-6 and TRBJ2-7; 7 nucleotides agree with TRBD1. The CDR3 is 13 amino acids. V was pared by 6 bases and J by 4 bases, with 6 bases of the junction left unmatched. The V gene's germline CDR1 is SGHVS and CDR2 FNYEAQ. CDR3 sequence (DNA): TGTGCCAGCAGTCTCGGGACAGTTTACGAGCAGTACTTC. Residues: CASSLGTVYEQYF.

This clonotype was counted a few times. The chain employs TRBV6-6 and TRBJ1-2; D possibly corresponds to TRBD1 (5 bases). Germline V gene data show CDR1 as MNHNY and CDR2 as SVGAGI (reference sequence). Trimming cost V 5 bases and J 3 bases, with 13 bases left between them. CDR3 size: 14 residues. This CDR3 is CASSEAPGDYGYTF. The CDR3 DNA follows: TGTGCCAGCAGTGAAGCGCCGGGGGACTATGGCTACACCTTC.

The table lists this clonotype with a few counts. CDR3 residues: CSVDLLSGSNEKLFF. As DNA, the CDR3 is TGCAGCGTGGATCTACTATCGGGGTCTAATGAAAAACTGTTTTTT. The chain joins TRBV29-1 to TRBJ1-4, with unresolved D. Trimming removed 6 bases from V and 3 bases from J, with 17 bases in between. There are 15 residues in the CDR3. The germline gives CDR1 SQVTM, CDR2 ANQGSEA.